These 27 T cell receptor beta chains were all obtained from the same sample, sequenced in a study of blood T cell repertoires in COVID-19. The repertoire was sequenced with immunoSEQ multiplex PCR; TCRdb's copy has only in-frame clones and lacks some. Altogether around 400,000 clones are present, 90% to 95% being singletons, with the ten largest covering 0.8% to 0.9%. The specimen was PBMCs or T cells enriched from blood (not recorded which). Receptors originate from a woman between 40 and 55 years old who had been exposed to COVID-19.

The chain joins TRBV4-2 to TRBJ2-5; 12 bases line up with TRBD2. With 0 bases clipped from V and 7 bases from J, the junction kept 9 bases outside the gene matches. The CDR3 runs to 17 residues. Germline CDR1 is LGHNA and CDR2 is YNFKEQ. Here the CDR3 DNA reads TGTGCCAGCAGCCAAGATCTAGCGGGGGGGCCGGCAGGGACCCAGTACTTC. It specifies CASSQDLAGGPAGTQYF.

J is TRBJ1-2 and V is TRBV11-2; the D is unclear. Trimming pared 4 bases from V and 2 bases from J, leaving 14 bases between. The CDR3 totals 15 residues. The V gene's germline CDR1 is SGHAT and CDR2 FQNNGV. For the CDR3, the DNA is TGTGCCAGCAGCTCGAGCCCCGGCGGGAACTATGGCTACACCTTC. This gives the protein CASSSSPGGNYGYTF. The whole variable domain, remainder taken from reference TRBV11-2 and TRBJ1-2, is EAGVAQSPRYKIIEKRQSVAFWCNPISGHATLYWYQQILGQGPKLLIQFQNNGVVDDSQLPKDRFSAERLKGVDSTLKIQPAKLEDSAVYLCASSSSPGGNYGYTFGSGTRLTVV.

The V call is TRBV2, the J call TRBJ1-2, with TRBD1 as a possible D gene (5 bases). The CDR3 totals 15 residues. V shed 6 bases and J shed 2 bases, with 16 bases lying between them. Per germline, CDR1 SNHLY and CDR2 FYNNEI. The DNA of the CDR3 is TGTGCCAGCAGAGGCCCGGGGGAGCTAAACTATGGCTACACCTTC. Protein sequence: CASRGPGELNYGYTF.

The V and J genes are TRBV7-6 and TRBJ2-2; the match to TRBD1 covers 9 bases. The CDR3 consists of 16 residues. Trimming cost V 3 bases and J 4 bases; bases outside gene matches: 6. Germline CDR1 and CDR2: SGHVS and FNYEAQ. The CDR3 sequence is CASSFLQGAVTGELFF. In DNA, the CDR3 is TGTGCCAGCAGCTTTTTACAGGGGGCAGTCACCGGGGAGCTGTTTTTT.

As DNA, the CDR3 is TGTGCCACCAGCAGAGATTCGACGGGTGGAAACACCATATATTTT. Amino acid sequence: CATSRDSTGGNTIYF. The V and J genes are TRBV15 and TRBJ1-3, with D hard to call. The germline V gene encodes CDR1 LNHNV and CDR2 YYDKDF (reference sequence). V was shortened by 0 bases and J by 3 bases, with 9 bases between the two germline ends. The CDR3 is made up of 15 amino acids.

This clone was counted a single time. This chain joins TRBV11-2 and TRBJ2-1, with 9 bases aligning to TRBD2. This CDR3 comprises 18 residues. Germline loops: CDR1 SGHAT, CDR2 FQNNGV. V shed 1 base and J 4 bases; nucleotides not matched to a gene: 11. The CDR3 nucleotides are TGTGCCAGCAGCTTAGTCGCACGTGGCGGGGGGGAATACAATGAGCAGTTCTTC. Translated: CASSLVARGGGEYNEQFF.

The chain recombines TRBV18 with TRBJ1-2, with 7 bases aligning to TRBD1. Looked up from germline, CDR1 is KGHSH and CDR2 is LQKENI. The CDR3 is 16 residues long. Unmatched junction bases numbered 8, after V lost 0 bases and J lost 4 bases. The CDR3 loop reads CASSPPPLRDSYGYTF. As DNA, the CDR3 is TGTGCCAGCTCACCACCCCCGTTGCGGGACAGCTATGGCTACACCTTC.

The rearrangement joins TRBV5-1 to TRBJ1-2, with D maybe TRBD1 (5 bases). This CDR3 contains 14 residues. Looked up from germline, CDR1 is SGHRS and CDR2 is YFSETQ. Trimming shortened V by 1 base and J by 4 bases, and 11 bases separated the two germline ends. The CDR3 nucleotides are TGCGCCAGCAGCTTGTATCAGGGAAGCTATGGCTACACCTTC. It is translated as CASSLYQGSYGYTF.

The chain is built from TRBV5-1 and TRBJ2-1; a possible D gene is TRBD1 (6 bases). The germline V gene has CDR1 SGHRS and CDR2 YFSETQ. Trimming took 5 bases from V and 7 from J, leaving 10 bases between them. The CDR3 extends over 12 amino acids. The CDR3 loop reads CASSSQGNEQFF. CDR3 DNA sequence: TGCGCCAGCAGTTCCCAGGGGAATGAGCAGTTCTTC.

The chain combines TRBV18 with TRBJ2-7, with D hard to call. Trimming removed 0 bases from V and 0 bases from J, with 6 bases in between. Germline assignment: CDR1 KGHSH and CDR2 LQKENI. CDR3 size: 14 residues. Here the CDR3 reads CASSPPFSSYEQYF. The CDR3 nucleotides read TGTGCCAGCTCACCACCGTTCAGCTCCTACGAGCAGTACTTC.

This chain uses TRBV11-3 with TRBJ2-7; D is perhaps TRBD2 (6 bases). Germline loops: CDR1 SGHNT, CDR2 YENEEA. The CDR3 is 15 residues long. The V end lost 1 base, the J end lost 2 bases, and 12 bases lay between the germline ends. This chain's CDR3 is CASSLAGSGPYEQYF. In DNA, the CDR3 is TGTGCCAGCAGCTTAGCTGGTAGCGGCCCCTACGAGCAGTACTTC.

In DNA, the CDR3 is TGTGCCAGCAGCCGGGGGTTATCAGATACGCAGTATTTT. Translation gives CASSRGLSDTQYF. The rearrangement uses TRBV7-3 and TRBJ2-3, with D possibly matching TRBD2 (6 bases). The V end was cut by 5 bases, the J end by 4 bases, with 10 bases between. CDR3 length equals 13 residues. Germline loops: CDR1 SGHTA, CDR2 FQGTGA.

The gene calls are TRBV6-1 and TRBJ1-3; D ambiguous. The length of the CDR3 is 15 residues. The V gene's germline CDR1 is MNHNS and CDR2 SASEGT. V dropped 2 bases and J dropped 0 bases, with 8 bases sitting between them. The CDR3 DNA sequence: TGTGCCAGCAGTGAACAGTGGAGCTCTGGAAACACCATATATTTT. Protein product: CASSEQWSSGNTIYF.

This chain uses TRBV5-1 with TRBJ2-3; D ambiguous. Germline-derived CDR1 and CDR2 are SGHRS and YFSETQ. The CDR3 is 12 amino acids. The V gene lost 3 bases and the J gene lost 2 bases, with 4 bases spanning the gap. The CDR3 coding sequence is TGCGCCAGCAGCTCCTCCACAGATACGCAGTATTTT. Protein product: CASSSSTDTQYF.

The chain is built from TRBV5-6 and TRBJ1-1, with 7 bases matching TRBD1. Germline CDR1 SGHDT, CDR2 YYEEEE. V was clipped by 4 bases and J by 1 base; unmatched bases: 4. This CDR3 region has 14 residues. Here the CDR3 DNA reads TGTGCCAGCAGCCGGAGGGACAGGAACACTGAAGCTTTCTTT. Translation: CASSRRDRNTEAFF.

As to this clone: The sample carries other DNA sequences with the same CDR3. The chain combines TRBV3-1 (or the pseudogene TRBV3-2) with TRBJ2-2, with D maybe TRBD1 (5 bases). Germline values: CDR1 LGHDT, CDR2 YNNKEL (reference sequence). The CDR3 totals 13 residues. The ends were cut back, 0 bases at V and 7 bases at J, with 6 bases in the middle. The CDR3 protein is CASSQDRGGELFF. CDR3 nucleotide sequence: TGTGCCAGCAGCCAAGATAGGGGCGGGGAGCTGTTTTTT.

The chain joins TRBV11-1 to TRBJ2-7; D perhaps matches TRBD2 (6 bases). Per the germline V gene, CDR1 is SGHAT and CDR2 is FQDESV (reference sequence). V lost 5 bases, J lost 3 bases, and 8 bases lay in between. This CDR3 contains 12 residues. CDR3 amino acids: CASSMDYYEQYF. CDR3 coding DNA: TGTGCCAGCAGCATGGACTACTACGAGCAGTACTTC. Supplemented by reference TRBV11-1 and TRBJ2-7, the full variable domain reads EAEVAQSPRYKITEKSQAVAFWCDPISGHATLYWYRQILGQGPELLVQFQDESVVDDSQLPKDRFSAERLKGVDSTLKIQPAELGDSAMYLCASSMDYYEQYFGPGTRLTVT.

The CDR3 region is CSASPFGELMNTEAFF. The DNA of the CDR3 is TGCAGTGCTAGTCCATTCGGGGAACTCATGAACACTGAAGCTTTCTTT. J is TRBJ1-1 and V is TRBV20-1; D unresolved. Trimming shortened V by 3 bases and J by 0 bases, and 17 bases separated the two germline ends. This CDR3 region has 16 residues. Germline lookup yields CDR1 DFQATT and CDR2 SNEGSKA (reference sequence).

In DNA form, the CDR3 reads TGCGCCAGCAGCCAAGAAGGAGGGGAAAACGAGCAGTACTTC. Protein product: CASSQEGGENEQYF. The chain carries TRBV4-3 and TRBJ2-7; D might be TRBD2 (6 bases). This CDR3 has 14 amino acids. Per germline, CDR1 LGHNA and CDR2 YSLEER. With 0 bases removed from V and 5 bases from J, the gap between germline ends came to 11 bases.

The chain uses TRBV30 and TRBJ2-3; D possibly corresponds to TRBD2 (6 bases). The CDR3 sequence is 16 residues long. Germline V gene data show CDR1 as GTSNPN and CDR2 as SVGIG (reference sequence). The germline V and J ends were trimmed by 0 bases and 3 bases, with 16 bases remaining between them. The CDR3 sequence is CAWSVRTGAGTDTQYF. DNA of the CDR3: TGTGCCTGGAGTGTAAGAACCGGGGCGGGGACAGATACGCAGTATTTT. Drawing the rest from reference TRBV30 and TRBJ2-3, the complete variable domain is SQTIHQWPATLVQPVGSPLSLECTVEGTSNPNLYWYRQAAGRGLQLLFYSVGIGQISSEVPQNLSASRPQDRQFILSSKKLLLSDSGFYLCAWSVRTGAGTDTQYFGPGTRLTVL.

Only one count was recorded for this clone. The V and J genes are TRBV5-1 and TRBJ2-1, with TRBD1 as a possible D gene (5 bases). The length of the CDR3 is 15 residues. V was shortened by 4 bases and J by 0 bases, with 11 bases between the two germline ends. Germline V CDR1 and CDR2: SGHRS, YFSETQ. The CDR3 sequence is CASSLRQSSYNEQFF. In nucleotides, the CDR3 is TGCGCCAGCAGCCTCCGACAGAGCTCCTACAATGAGCAGTTCTTC.

J is TRBJ2-6 and V is TRBV4-3; no clear D. The CDR3 covers 17 residues. Germline CDR1 reads LGHNA; CDR2 reads YSLEER. Trimming stripped 0 bases from V and 0 bases from J, with 9 bases between. The CDR3 spells CASSQDSGFSGANVLTF. Here the CDR3 DNA reads TGCGCCAGCAGCCAAGATTCAGGCTTCTCTGGGGCCAACGTCCTGACTTTC.

This chain uses TRBV5-1 with TRBJ2-2, with 10 bases identical to TRBD2. The length of the CDR3 is 15 residues. The germline V gene has CDR1 SGHRS and CDR2 YFSETQ. V shed 4 bases, J shed 6 bases, and the junction held 6 bases outside the gene matches. CDR3 coding DNA: TGCGCCAGCAGCCCTCTAGCGGGAGTGGCCGGGGAGCTGTTTTTT. This sequence encodes CASSPLAGVAGELFF.

The V gene is TRBV2, the J gene TRBJ2-3, with D perhaps TRBD2 (6 bases). Per germline, CDR1 SNHLY and CDR2 FYNNEI. The CDR3 has 13 amino acids. Trimming shortened V by 7 bases and J by 4 bases, and 12 bases separated the two germline ends. CDR3 sequence (DNA): TGTGCCAGCATCGGAGGGAGTCCAGATACGCAGTATTTT. Its translation: CASIGGSPDTQYF.

The gene calls are TRBV18 and TRBJ2-3, with 15 bases fitting TRBD2. Per the germline V gene, CDR1 is KGHSH and CDR2 is LQKENI. The J segment lost 3 bases and the V segment lost 6 bases, leaving 7 bases of the junction unmatched. This CDR3 has 17 amino acids. The CDR3 is CASSRTSGGAETDTQYF. CDR3 coding DNA: TGTGCCAGCTCCCGGACTAGCGGGGGGGCCGAGACAGATACGCAGTATTTT.

A note on this clone: Distinct nucleotide sequences in the sample also encode this CDR3. The chain couples TRBV7-8 to TRBJ1-1, with D possibly being TRBD1 (5 bases). Germline V gene sequence: CDR1 SGHVS, CDR2 FQNEAQ. V lost 5 bases and J lost 4, with 11 bases in between. This CDR3 has 13 residues. This CDR3 reads CASSLRGGTEAFF. The CDR3 bases are TGTGCCAGCAGCCTCCGCGGGGGCACTGAAGCTTTCTTT.

The V call is TRBV19, the J call TRBJ2-1, with 8 bases identical to TRBD1. The CDR3 loop spans 14 amino acids. Germline CDR1 LNHDA, CDR2 SQIVND (reference sequence). Trimming took 10 bases from V and 8 from J; bases not matched to a gene: 13. CDR3 protein: CATTRTGLIYEQFF. The CDR3 DNA sequence: TGTGCCACTACAAGGACAGGGTTGATATATGAGCAGTTCTTC.